This section outlines one T cell receptor beta chain sequence together with its context. This specimen comes from a study of Ad26.COV2.S vaccination and SARS-CoV-2 variants. The method was immunoSEQ multiplex PCR; TCRdb's version includes in-frame clones alone and lacks a portion of them. Among 440,000 or so clones listed, 80% to 95% were seen once. Treatment reported: approximately 18 received Ad26.COV2.S at low or high dose, single or two shots; about 5 received placebo; per-sample allocation not given. Vaccine and placebo recipients were sampled on day 63 after the first injection. CDR1 and CDR2 (germline): SGHRS, YFSETQ. The CDR3 has 15 residues. V lost 4 bases and J 2 bases, leaving 16 bases between the germline ends.

The input for sequencing was peripheral blood, taken in a trial of Ad26.COV2.S vaccine versus placebo. The chain recombines TRBV5-1 with TRBJ2-7; D perhaps matches TRBD2 (6 bases). The source of this sequence is a person aged 18-60 years who received the Ad26.COV2.S COVID-19 vaccine or a placebo. CDR3 protein: CASSPGGATAYEQYF. CDR3 bases: TGCGCCAGCAGCCCGGGCGGGGCCACGGCCTACGAGCAGTACTTC.